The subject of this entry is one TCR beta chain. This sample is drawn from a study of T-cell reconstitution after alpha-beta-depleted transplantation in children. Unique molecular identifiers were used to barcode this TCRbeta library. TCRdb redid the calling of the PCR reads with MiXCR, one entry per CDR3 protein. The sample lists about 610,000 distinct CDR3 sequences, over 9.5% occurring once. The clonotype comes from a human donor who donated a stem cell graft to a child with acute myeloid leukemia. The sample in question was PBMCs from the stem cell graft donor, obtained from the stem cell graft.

The CDR3 here is CSADTSGGLETQYF. CDR3 DNA sequence: TGCAGTGCTGATACTAGCGGGGGCCTGGAGACCCAGTACTTC. This sequence joins TRBV20-1 and TRBJ2-5; 11 positions agree with TRBD2. The CDR3 is 14 amino acids. Per germline, CDR1 DFQATT and CDR2 SNEGSKA (reference sequence). V was clipped by 5 bases and J by 5 bases; unmatched bases: 7.